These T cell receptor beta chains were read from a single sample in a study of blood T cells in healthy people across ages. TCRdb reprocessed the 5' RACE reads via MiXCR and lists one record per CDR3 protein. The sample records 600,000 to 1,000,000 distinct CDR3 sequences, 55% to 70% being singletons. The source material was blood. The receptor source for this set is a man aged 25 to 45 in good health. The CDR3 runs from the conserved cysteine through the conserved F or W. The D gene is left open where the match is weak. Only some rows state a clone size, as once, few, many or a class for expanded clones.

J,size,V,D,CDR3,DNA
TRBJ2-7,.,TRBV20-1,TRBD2,CSARLAGGRSSYEQYF,TGCAGTGCTAGACTAGCCGGGGGGAGGAGCTCCTACGAGCAGTACTTC
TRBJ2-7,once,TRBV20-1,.,CSASKSSLRVYEQYF,TGCAGTGCTAGCAAATCTAGCCTCAGGGTCTACGAGCAGTACTTC
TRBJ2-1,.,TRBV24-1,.,CATSDVVNGGLDEQFF,TGTGCCACCAGTGATGTGGTGAATGGGGGTTTGGATGAGCAGTTCTTC
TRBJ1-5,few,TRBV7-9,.,CASSSRGGQPQHF,TGTGCCAGCAGCTCAAGGGGTGGCCAGCCCCAGCATTTT
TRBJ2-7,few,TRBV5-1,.,CASSLVAERYEQYF,TGCGCCAGCAGCTTGGTCGCGGAACGCTACGAGCAGTACTTC
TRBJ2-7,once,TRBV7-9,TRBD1,CASSPPVGQSYEQYF,TGTGCCAGCAGCCCGCCCGTGGGACAGTCCTACGAGCAGTACTTC
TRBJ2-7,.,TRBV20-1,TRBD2,CSARAPPSGSYEQYF,TGCAGTGCTAGAGCTCCACCTAGCGGGAGTTACGAGCAGTACTTC
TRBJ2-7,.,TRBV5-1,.,CASSTLTGTAYEQYF,TGCGCCAGCAGCACACTTACCGGGACCGCCTACGAGCAGTACTTC
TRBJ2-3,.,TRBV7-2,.,CASSRDQGTDTQYF,TGTGCCAGCAGCCGAGATCAAGGCACAGATACGCAGTATTTT
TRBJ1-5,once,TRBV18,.,CASSQKGGNQPRHF,TGTGCCAGCTCTCAAAAAGGGGGTAATCAGCCCCGGCATTTT
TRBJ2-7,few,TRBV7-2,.,CASSSAGNQQYF,TGTGCCAGCAGTTCAGCGGGTAACCAGCAGTACTTC
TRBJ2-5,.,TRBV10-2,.,CASTKDSEETQYF,TGCGCCAGCACTAAAGACAGTGAAGAGACCCAGTACTTC
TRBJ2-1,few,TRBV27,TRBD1,CASSPGGSLNEQFF,TGTGCCAGCAGTCCAGGGGGATCGCTAAATGAGCAGTTCTTC
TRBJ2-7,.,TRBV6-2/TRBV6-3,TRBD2,CASTRLAGGASYEQYF,TGTGCCAGCACTCGCCTAGCGGGGGGCGCTTCCTACGAGCAGTACTTC
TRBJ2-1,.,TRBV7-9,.,CASAQSGLYNEQFF,TGTGCCAGCGCCCAAAGCGGCCTCTACAATGAGCAGTTCTTC
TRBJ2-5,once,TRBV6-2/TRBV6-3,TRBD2,CASTRPYAGAGETQYF,TGTGCCAGCACTCGCCCCTACGCGGGAGCTGGGGAGACCCAGTACTTC
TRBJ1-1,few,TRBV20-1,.,CSAREFGTEAFF,TGCAGTGCTAGAGAATTCGGCACTGAAGCTTTCTTT
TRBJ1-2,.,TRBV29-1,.,CSVEAEEYTF,TGCAGCGTTGAGGCAGAGGAATACACCTTC
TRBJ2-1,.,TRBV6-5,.,CASSDPVSGQFF,TGTGCCAGCAGTGACCCCGTAAGCGGGCAGTTCTTC
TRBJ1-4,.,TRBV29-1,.,CSVARKQGLNEKLFF,TGCAGCGTTGCCCGCAAACAGGGACTGAATGAAAAACTGTTTTTT
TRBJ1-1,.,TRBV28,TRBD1,CASIQGARSTEAFF,TGTGCCAGCATCCAGGGGGCGCGAAGCACTGAAGCTTTCTTT
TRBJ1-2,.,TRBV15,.,CATSRDQGYYGYTF,TGTGCCACCAGCAGAGATCAGGGGTACTATGGCTACACCTTC
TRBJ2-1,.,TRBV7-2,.,CASSLVYGREQFF,TGTGCCAGCAGCTTAGTTTATGGGAGGGAGCAGTTCTTC
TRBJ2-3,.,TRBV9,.,CASSVGLGHSTDTQYF,TGTGCCAGCAGCGTAGGATTGGGACACAGCACAGATACGCAGTATTTT
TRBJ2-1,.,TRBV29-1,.,CSVDTARWNEQFF,TGCAGCGTTGATACTGCTAGGTGGAATGAGCAGTTCTTC
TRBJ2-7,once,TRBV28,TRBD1,CASGGGTGKKYPAYEQYF,TGTGCCAGCGGGGGCGGGACAGGGAAAAAGTATCCTGCCTACGAGCAGTACTTC
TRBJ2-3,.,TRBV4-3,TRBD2,CASSQELARNTDTQYF,TGCGCCAGCAGCCAAGAACTAGCGCGGAACACAGATACGCAGTATTTT
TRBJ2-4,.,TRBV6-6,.,CASSYSKGDGKNIQYF,TGTGCCAGCAGTTACTCGAAAGGGGACGGCAAAAACATTCAGTACTTC